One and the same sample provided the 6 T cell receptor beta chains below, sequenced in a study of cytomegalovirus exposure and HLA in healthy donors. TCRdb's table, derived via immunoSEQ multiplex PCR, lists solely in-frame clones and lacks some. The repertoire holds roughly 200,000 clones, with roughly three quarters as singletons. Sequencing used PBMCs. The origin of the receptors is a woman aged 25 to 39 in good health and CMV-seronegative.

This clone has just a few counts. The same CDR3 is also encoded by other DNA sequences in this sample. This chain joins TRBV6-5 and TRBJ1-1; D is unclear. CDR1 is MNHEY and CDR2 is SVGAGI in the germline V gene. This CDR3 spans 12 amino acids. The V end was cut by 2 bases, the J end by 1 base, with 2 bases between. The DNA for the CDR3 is TGTGCCAGCAGTTACCGGAACACTGAAGCTTTCTTT. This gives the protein CASSYRNTEAFF.

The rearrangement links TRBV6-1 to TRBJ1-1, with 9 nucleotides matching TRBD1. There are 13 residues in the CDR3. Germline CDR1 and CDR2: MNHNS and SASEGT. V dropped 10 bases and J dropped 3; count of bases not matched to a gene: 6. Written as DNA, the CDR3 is TGTGCCACCATGGACAGGGGTTACACTGAAGCTTTCTTT. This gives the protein CATMDRGYTEAFF.

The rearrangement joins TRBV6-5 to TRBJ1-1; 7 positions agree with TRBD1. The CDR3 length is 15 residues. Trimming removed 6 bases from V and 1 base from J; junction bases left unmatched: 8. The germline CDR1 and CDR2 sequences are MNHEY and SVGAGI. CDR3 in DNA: TGTGCCAGCAGCGCCAACAGGGGCAGGAACACTGAAGCTTTCTTT. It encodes CASSANRGRNTEAFF.

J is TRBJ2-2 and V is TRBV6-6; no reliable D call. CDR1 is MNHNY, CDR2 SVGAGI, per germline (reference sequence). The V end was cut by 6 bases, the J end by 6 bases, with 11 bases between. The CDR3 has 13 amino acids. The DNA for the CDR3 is TGTGCCAGCAGCATTTTCGGGTCCGGGGAGCTGTTTTTT. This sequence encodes CASSIFGSGELFF.

CDR3 nucleotides: TGTGCCTGGAGTGCAGGGGTTGGGACTGAAAAACTGTTTTTT. Its protein is CAWSAGVGTEKLFF. The chain recombines TRBV30 with TRBJ1-4; maybe TRBD1 (6 bases). Germline lookup yields CDR1 GTSNPN and CDR2 SVGIG (reference sequence). Trimming removed 1 base at V and 7 bases at J, with 13 bases between. This CDR3 comprises 14 residues.

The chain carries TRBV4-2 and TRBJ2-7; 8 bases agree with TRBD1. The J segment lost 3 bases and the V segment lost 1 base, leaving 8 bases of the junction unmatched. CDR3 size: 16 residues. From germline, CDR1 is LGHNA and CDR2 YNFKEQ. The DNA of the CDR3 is TGTGCCAGCAGCCAAGGCGAAACAGGGACAGGCTACGAGCAGTACTTC. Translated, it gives CASSQGETGTGYEQYF.